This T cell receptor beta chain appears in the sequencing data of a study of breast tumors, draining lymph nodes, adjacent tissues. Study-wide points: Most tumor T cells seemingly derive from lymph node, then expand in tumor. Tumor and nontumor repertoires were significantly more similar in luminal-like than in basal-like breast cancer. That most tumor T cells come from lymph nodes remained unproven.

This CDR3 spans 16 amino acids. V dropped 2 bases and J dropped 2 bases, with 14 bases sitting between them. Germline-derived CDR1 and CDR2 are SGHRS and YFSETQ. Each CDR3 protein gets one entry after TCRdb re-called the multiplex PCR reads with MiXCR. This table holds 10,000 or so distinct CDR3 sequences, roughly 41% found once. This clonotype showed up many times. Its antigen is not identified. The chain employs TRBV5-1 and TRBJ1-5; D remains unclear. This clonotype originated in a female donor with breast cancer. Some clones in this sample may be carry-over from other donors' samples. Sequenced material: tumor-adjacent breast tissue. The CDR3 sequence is CASSFLPTGGNQPQHF. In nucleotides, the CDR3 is TGCGCCAGCAGCTTCCTCCCGACCGGCGGCAATCAGCCCCAGCATTTT.